A few counts support the clone carrying this T cell receptor (beta chain). This record comes from a study of T cells after yellow fever vaccination. MiXCR was run by TCRdb on the 5' RACE reads, yielding one entry per CDR3 protein. The sample shows nearly 70,000 distinct CDR3 sequences, just over 6.5% of them seen only once. Source: CD8+ T cells sorted from PBMCs, taken more than 35 days after the first yellow fever vaccination. The source is a man between 18 and 35 years old who received the YFV17D yellow fever vaccine.

In nucleotides, the CDR3 is TGTGCCAGCAGCCCGAGGCCGATTGGGGACACTGAAGCTTTCTTT. It is translated as CASSPRPIGDTEAFF. The chain links TRBV7-6 to TRBJ1-1; D not certain. Germline V CDR1 and CDR2: SGHVS, FNYEAQ. V was clipped by 5 bases and J by 3 bases, with 16 bases between them. There are 15 residues in the CDR3.